The clone carrying this TCR beta chain was seen only a few times. This specimen belongs to a study of blood T cell repertoires in COVID-19. Across the whole study: The study drew acute and convalescent COVID-19 samples from the United States, Italy and Spain.

Assay used: immunoSEQ multiplex PCR; TCRdb lists only in-frame clones, some missing. The sample consists of about 38,000 clones, around four fifths of them appearing once. The CDR3 totals 17 residues. Unmatched junction bases numbered 13, after V lost 6 bases and J lost 0 bases. Germline-derived CDR1 and CDR2 are SGHTA and FQGNSA. What was sequenced was peripheral blood. J is TRBJ1-1 and V is TRBV7-2, with 7 bases matching TRBD1. The sequence was collected from a man aged 55 to 70 with COVID-19, enrolled during active disease. CDR3 loop: CASSKGGGVFMNTEAFF. Here the CDR3 DNA reads TGTGCCAGCAGTAAAGGAGGGGGCGTTTTTATGAACACTGAAGCTTTCTTT.